The T cell receptor beta chain described here comes from a study of blood T cell repertoires in COVID-19. This clone was seen more than once but under ten times. Profiling relied on immunoSEQ multiplex PCR, and the TCRdb table lists in-frame clones only, not all of them. In the table there are approximately 250,000 clones, 75% to 90% of which are singletons. The specimen sequenced was peripheral blood. The sequence was obtained from a man aged 25-45 years who had recovered from COVID-19.

For the CDR3, the DNA is TGCGCCAGCAGCCAAATGAGACTAGCGGTTACCGGGGAGCTGTTTTTT. Encoded protein: CASSQMRLAVTGELFF. The chain combines TRBV4-1 with TRBJ2-2, with 9 bases identical to TRBD2. Germline V gene lookup returns CDR1 MGHRA and CDR2 YSYEKL. The CDR3 has 16 residues. Unmatched junction bases numbered 6, after V lost 2 bases and J lost 5 bases.